One and the same sample provided the 19 T cell receptor beta chains below, sequenced in a study of cytomegalovirus exposure and HLA in healthy donors. PCR primers comprised 60 Vbeta and 13 Jbeta primers. Libraries were prepared by immunoSEQ multiplex PCR; TCRdb keeps only in-frame clonotypes and omits some of them. This repertoire shows 150,000 to 200,000 clones, more than 65% found once; its top ten account for about a tenth. Source material: PBMCs. The source of these receptors is a man aged 18 to 29 in good health and CMV-seropositive.

This clone was counted a few times. The V gene is TRBV6-4, the J gene TRBJ2-7; a weak D match, TRBD2 (6 bases). Trimming shortened V by 11 bases and J by 0 bases, and 17 bases separated the two germline ends. The CDR3 totals 14 residues. The germline gives CDR1 MRHNA, CDR2 SNTAGT. CDR3 loop: CARRGTGLSYEQYF. The CDR3 nucleotides are TGTGCCCGGCGCGGGACGGGGCTCTCCTACGAGCAGTACTTC.

The rearrangement uses TRBV5-1 and TRBJ2-1, with 11 positions matching TRBD2. The CDR3 has 16 residues. V gave up 3 bases and J gave up 5 bases; unmatched junction bases: 7. CDR1 is SGHRS and CDR2 is YFSETQ in the germline V gene. The CDR3 protein is CASSSGPTSGNNEQFF. In DNA form, the CDR3 reads TGCGCCAGCAGCTCTGGGCCGACTAGCGGGAACAATGAGCAGTTCTTC.

With respect to this clone: This specimen includes other DNA sequences encoding the same CDR3. J is TRBJ2-7 and V is TRBV30; TRBD1 aligns across 7 bases. Germline CDR1 reads GTSNPN; CDR2 reads SVGIG (reference sequence). After removal of 1 base from V and 5 bases from J, the junction contained 5 bases not matched to a gene. This CDR3 has 13 residues. CDR3 residues: CAWSEGTDNEQYF. The CDR3 nucleotides read TGTGCCTGGAGTGAGGGGACAGACAACGAGCAGTACTTC.

V gene TRBV14 combines with J gene TRBJ1-5, with a weak D call TRBD1 (5 bases). V was clipped by 5 bases and J by 7 bases, with 15 bases between them. Germline V gene sequence: CDR1 SGHDN, CDR2 FVKESK. This CDR3 comprises 14 residues. CDR3 sequence (DNA): TGTGCCAGCAGCGTAGGTCAGGGCTACCAGCCCCAGCATTTT. The encoded protein is CASSVGQGYQPQHF.

In the case of this clone: The conserved phenylalanine or tryptophan normally closing the CDR3 is absent here, so this likely arose from a read error. CDR3 residues: CAWSLPTGNSPLHL. CDR3 nucleotide sequence: TGTGCCTGGAGTCTCCCGACAGGGAATTCACCCCTCCACCTT. The rearrangement joins TRBV30 to TRBJ1-6; 7 nucleotides align to TRBD1. Trimming took 2 bases from V and 7 from J; bases not matched to a gene: 5. The CDR3 is made up of 14 amino acids. Germline assignment: CDR1 GTSNPN and CDR2 SVGIG (reference sequence).

This chain joins TRBV30 and TRBJ2-1, with 11 positions matching TRBD2. CDR1 is GTSNPN, CDR2 SVGIG, per germline (reference sequence). V lost 3 bases and J lost 8; bases outside the gene matches: 12. The CDR3 length is 16 residues. The CDR3 sequence is CAWSLGTSGLEDEQFF. CDR3 DNA sequence: TGTGCCTGGAGCCTGGGGACTAGCGGATTGGAGGATGAGCAGTTCTTC.

Concerning this clone: The conserved final phenylalanine or tryptophan is absent from the CDR3, which likely points to a read error. This chain connects TRBV19 to TRBJ1-6; no firm D call. Trimming shortened V by 9 bases and J by 0 bases, and 15 bases separated the two germline ends. Germline CDR1 is LNHDA and CDR2 is SQIVND (reference sequence). The CDR3 is 16 amino acids. This CDR3 is CASRAGDLSYNSPLHL. The CDR3 DNA sequence: TGTGCCAGCCGGGCGGGAGACCTCTCCTATAATTCACCCCTCCACCTT.

The rearrangement joins TRBV7-2 to TRBJ1-1, with D uncertain. The CDR3 loop spans 13 amino acids. Germline V CDR1 and CDR2: SGHTA, FQGNSA. Trimming cost V 5 bases and J 1 base, with 8 bases left between them. CDR3 sequence: CASSRSRNTEAFF. CDR3 DNA: TGTGCCAGCAGCCGGTCTCGGAACACTGAAGCTTTCTTT. The full variable domain, in which reference TRBV7-2 and TRBJ1-1 provide the parts outside the CDR3, is GAGVSQSPSNKVTEKGKDVELRCDPISGHTALYWYRQSLGQGLEFLIYFQGNSAPDKSGLPSDRFSAERTGGSVSTLTIQRTQQEDSAVYLCASSRSRNTEAFFGQGTRLTVV.

The chain is built from TRBV7-2 and TRBJ1-2; TRBD1 is a possible D gene (5 bases). V gave up 1 base and J gave up 8 bases, with 11 bases separating them. In germline, CDR1 is SGHTA, CDR2 FQGNSA. CDR3 length equals 13 residues. The CDR3 bases are TGTGCCAGCAGCTTAGTTGCGGGGGGAGGCTACACCTTC. Translation: CASSLVAGGGYTF.

V gene TRBV28 combines with J gene TRBJ2-7; TRBD2 matches at 14 bases. The CDR3 runs to 15 residues. With V trimmed by 5 bases and J by 3 bases, 3 bases remained unmatched. CDR1 and CDR2 (germline): MDHEN, SYDVKM. This CDR3 reads CASSRLAGGRYEQYF. The CDR3 DNA reads as TGTGCCAGCAGTAGACTAGCGGGAGGGCGCTACGAGCAGTACTTC. Filled out from reference TRBV28 and TRBJ2-7, the complete variable domain reads DVKVTQSSRYLVKRTGEKVFLECVQDMDHENMFWYRQDPGLGLRLIYFSYDVKMKEKGDIPEGYSVSREKKERFSLILESASTNQTSMYLCASSRLAGGRYEQYFGPGTRLTVT.

V is TRBV6-5 and J is TRBJ2-7, with 8 bases lining up with TRBD1. The CDR3 extends over 14 amino acids. The V gene's germline CDR1 is MNHEY and CDR2 SVGAGI. The J segment lost 3 bases and the V segment lost 5 bases, leaving 6 bases of the junction unmatched. CDR3 nucleotides: TGTGCCAGCAGTCGTTGGACAGGGAACTACGAGCAGTACTTC. Translation: CASSRWTGNYEQYF.

The chain couples TRBV5-1 to TRBJ2-2; D is possibly TRBD2 (6 bases). The germline gives CDR1 SGHRS, CDR2 YFSETQ. The CDR3 runs to 16 residues. V was clipped by 1 base and J by 4 bases, with 14 bases between them. The CDR3 nucleotides read TGCGCCAGCAGCTTGTTTTCCGGGCGGGGCACCGGGGAGCTGTTTTTT. It codes for CASSLFSGRGTGELFF.

As for this clone: The junction and the germline gene differ at one end; a read error may be behind it. CDR3 DNA sequence: TGTGCTAGCAGCTTACTGCCCTTCGGGGGGGGCGTACAAGAGACCCAGTACTTC. It encodes CASSLLPFGGGVQETQYF. The chain couples TRBV7-7 to TRBJ2-5, with TRBD2 matching 8 bases. Germline CDR1 is SSHAT and CDR2 is FNYEAQ (reference sequence). There are 18 residues in the CDR3.

The V and J genes are TRBV7-2 and TRBJ2-7; 7 nucleotides match TRBD2. V was clipped by 1 base and J by 6 bases; unmatched bases: 6. Germline V gene lookup returns CDR1 SGHTA and CDR2 FQGNSA. This CDR3 region has 14 residues. The CDR3 DNA reads as TGTGCCAGCAGCTTAGATCCTAGCGGAGCCGAGCAGTACTTC. It encodes CASSLDPSGAEQYF.

A single count supports this clone. The J gene is TRBJ2-7, the V gene TRBV30; possible D gene TRBD2, 6 bases. Trimming shortened V by 6 bases and J by 4 bases, and 16 bases separated the two germline ends. From germline, CDR1 is GTSNPN and CDR2 SVGIG (reference sequence). CDR3 size: 13 residues. In DNA, the CDR3 is TGTGCCTGTGAGAGGCCCCGGGGGTACGAGCAGTACTTC. It encodes CACERPRGYEQYF.

CDR3: CASRRTGETEEQYF. In DNA form, the CDR3 reads TGTGCCAGCAGGAGGACAGGCGAGACGGAGGAGCAGTACTTC. The genes are TRBV6-5 and TRBJ2-5, with 7 bases that match TRBD1. This CDR3 region has 14 residues. Germline CDR1 MNHEY, CDR2 SVGAGI. Germline trimming cut 6 bases from V and 11 bases from J; bases unmatched to any gene: 15.

DNA of the CDR3: TGTGCCAGCAGTTACCACCCTCTCGGACGACTAGCGGGGAGGGGGAATGAGCAGTTCTTC. Protein product: CASSYHPLGRLAGRGNEQFF. The rearrangement joins TRBV6-8 to TRBJ2-1; TRBD2 agrees at 11 bases. The junction had 19 bases not matched to a gene; V was cut back by 2 bases and J by 7 bases. CDR1 and CDR2 (germline): MNHGY, SAAAGT. The CDR3 runs to 20 residues.

The rearrangement joins TRBV25-1 to TRBJ2-1, with D possibly being TRBD2 (6 bases). The germline V gene has CDR1 MGHDK and CDR2 SYGVNS. CDR3 length equals 14 residues. Trimming removed 2 bases from V and 4 bases from J, with 9 bases in between. The CDR3 spells CASSETGRYNEQFF. CDR3 bases: TGTGCCAGCAGTGAAACGGGGAGGTACAATGAGCAGTTCTTC.

V and J are TRBV11-2 and TRBJ2-2; 7 nucleotides line up with TRBD1. Germline V gene data show CDR1 as SGHAT and CDR2 as FQNNGV. The CDR3 is 16 amino acids. V lost 5 bases and J lost 0; bases outside the gene matches: 6. CDR3 sequence reads: CASSPGTASNTGELFF. For the CDR3, the DNA is TGTGCCAGCAGCCCTGGGACAGCCTCGAACACCGGGGAGCTGTTTTTT.